The clone carrying this TCR beta chain has only one observation. Trimming removed 5 bases at V and 5 bases at J, with 12 bases between. Germline V CDR1 and CDR2: PRHDT, FYEKMQ (reference sequence). The CDR3 length is 13 residues. This sample is drawn from a study of blood T cell repertoires in COVID-19. Profiling relied on immunoSEQ multiplex PCR, and the TCRdb table lists in-frame clones only, not all of them. The repertoire includes a few hundred thousand clones, 90% of them detected once, and 0.6% sits in the top ten. This chain links TRBV13 with TRBJ1-2; D is unclear. The sequenced sample consisted of PBMCs or T cells enriched from blood (not recorded which). The TCR originated in a man younger than 35 who had recovered from COVID-19. CDR3: CASSTGRHYGYTF. The CDR3 nucleotides are TGTGCCAGCAGCACCGGGAGACATTATGGCTACACCTTC.